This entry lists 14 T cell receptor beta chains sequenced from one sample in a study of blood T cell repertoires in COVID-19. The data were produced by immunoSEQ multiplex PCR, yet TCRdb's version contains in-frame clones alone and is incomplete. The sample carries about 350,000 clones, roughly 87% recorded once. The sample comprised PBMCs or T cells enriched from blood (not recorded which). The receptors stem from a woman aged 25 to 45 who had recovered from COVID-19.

This chain's CDR3 is CASRGDRLDTQYF. DNA of the CDR3: TGTGCCAGCAGAGGTGACAGGCTAGATACGCAGTATTTT. This chain joins TRBV7-9 and TRBJ2-3, with D tentatively TRBD1 (6 bases). V was trimmed by 6 bases and J by 5 bases, leaving 12 bases between them. The CDR3 covers 13 residues. The germline V gene has CDR1 SEHNR and CDR2 FQNEAQ (reference sequence).

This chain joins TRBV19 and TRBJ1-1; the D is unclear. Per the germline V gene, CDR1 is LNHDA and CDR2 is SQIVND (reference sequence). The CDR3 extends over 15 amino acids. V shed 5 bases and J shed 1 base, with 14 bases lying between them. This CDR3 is CASSPPGIRNTEAFF. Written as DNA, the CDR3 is TGTGCCAGTAGTCCTCCGGGGATCAGGAACACTGAAGCTTTCTTT.

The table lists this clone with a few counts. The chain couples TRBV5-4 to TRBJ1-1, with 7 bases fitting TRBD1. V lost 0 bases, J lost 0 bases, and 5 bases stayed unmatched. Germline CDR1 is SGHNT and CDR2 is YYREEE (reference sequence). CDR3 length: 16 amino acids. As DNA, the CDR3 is TGTGCCAGCAGCTTGGCGGGACAGCGCTTGAACACTGAAGCTTTCTTT. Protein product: CASSLAGQRLNTEAFF.

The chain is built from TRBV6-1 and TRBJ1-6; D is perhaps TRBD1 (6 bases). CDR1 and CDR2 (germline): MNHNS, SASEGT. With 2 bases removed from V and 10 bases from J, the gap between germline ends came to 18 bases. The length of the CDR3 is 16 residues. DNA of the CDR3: TGTGCCAGCAGTGAATTGCAGACATCGAGGGGGTCACCCCTCCACTTT. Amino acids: CASSELQTSRGSPLHF.

DNA for the CDR3: TGTGCCAGCTCACCACCGGGGAGGGCCTCAATGAACACTGAAGCTTTCTTT. Translated: CASSPPGRASMNTEAFF. This chain uses TRBV18 with TRBJ1-1; D gene uncertain. This CDR3 comprises 17 residues. Germline V gene data show CDR1 as KGHSH and CDR2 as LQKENI. Trimming stripped 0 bases from V and 0 bases from J, with 14 bases between.

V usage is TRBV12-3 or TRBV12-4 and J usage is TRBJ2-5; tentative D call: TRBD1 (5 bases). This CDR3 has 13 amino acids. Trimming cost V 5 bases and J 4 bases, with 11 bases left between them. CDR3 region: CASSIPGRETQYF. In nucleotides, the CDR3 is TGTGCCAGCAGTATACCAGGGCGAGAGACCCAGTACTTC.

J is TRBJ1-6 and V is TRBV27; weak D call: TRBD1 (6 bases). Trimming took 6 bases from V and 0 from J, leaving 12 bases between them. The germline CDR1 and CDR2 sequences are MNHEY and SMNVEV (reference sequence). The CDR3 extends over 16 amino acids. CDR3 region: CASRPTGSSYNSPLHF. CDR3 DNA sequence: TGTGCCAGCAGGCCTACAGGGAGCTCCTATAATTCACCCCTCCACTTT.

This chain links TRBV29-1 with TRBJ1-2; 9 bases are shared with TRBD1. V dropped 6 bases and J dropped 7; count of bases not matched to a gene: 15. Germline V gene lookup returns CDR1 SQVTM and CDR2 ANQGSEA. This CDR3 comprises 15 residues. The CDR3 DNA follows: TGCAGCGTCCTGTTACAGGGGGCCTTTTTCGGTGGCTACACCTTC. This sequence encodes CSVLLQGAFFGGYTF.

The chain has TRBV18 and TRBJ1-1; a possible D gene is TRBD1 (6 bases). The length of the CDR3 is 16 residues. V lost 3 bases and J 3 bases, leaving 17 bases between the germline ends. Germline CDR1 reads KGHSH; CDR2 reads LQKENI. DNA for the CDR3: TGTGCCAGCTCACCGGAAGGGAGGGAGGGGGACACTGAAGCTTTCTTT. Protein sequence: CASSPEGREGDTEAFF.

The CDR3 here is CASSVHGVNTEAFF. Written as DNA, the CDR3 is TGTGCCAGCAGTGTACACGGGGTCAACACTGAAGCTTTCTTT. The chain combines TRBV28 with TRBJ1-1; D remains ambiguous. CDR3 length: 14 residues. Trimming took 5 bases from V and 2 from J, leaving 12 bases between them. CDR1 and CDR2 from the germline V gene are MDHEN and SYDVKM.

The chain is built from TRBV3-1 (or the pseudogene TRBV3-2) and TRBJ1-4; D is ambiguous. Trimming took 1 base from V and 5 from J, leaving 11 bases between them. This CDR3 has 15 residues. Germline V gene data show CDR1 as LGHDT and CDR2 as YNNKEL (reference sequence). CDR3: CASSQVAGFNEKLFF. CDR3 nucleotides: TGTGCCAGCAGCCAAGTGGCGGGCTTCAATGAAAAACTGTTTTTT.

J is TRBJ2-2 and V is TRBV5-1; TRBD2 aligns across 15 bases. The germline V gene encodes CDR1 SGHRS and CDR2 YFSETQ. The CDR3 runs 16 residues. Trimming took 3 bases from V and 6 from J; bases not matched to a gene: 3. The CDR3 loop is CASSSGTSGGPGELFF. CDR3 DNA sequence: TGCGCCAGCAGCTCCGGGACTAGCGGGGGGCCCGGGGAGCTGTTTTTT.

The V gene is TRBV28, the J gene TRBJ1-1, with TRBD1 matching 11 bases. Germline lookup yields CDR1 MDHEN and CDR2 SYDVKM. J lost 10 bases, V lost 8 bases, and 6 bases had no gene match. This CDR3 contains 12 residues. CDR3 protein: CASHRTGGRAFF. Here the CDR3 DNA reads TGTGCCAGCCACCGGACAGGGGGCCGAGCTTTCTTT. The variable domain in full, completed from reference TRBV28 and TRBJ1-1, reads DVKVTQSSRYLVKRTGEKVFLECVQDMDHENMFWYRQDPGLGLRLIYFSYDVKMKEKGDIPEGYSVSREKKERFSLILESASTNQTSMYLCASHRTGGRAFFGQGTRLTVV.

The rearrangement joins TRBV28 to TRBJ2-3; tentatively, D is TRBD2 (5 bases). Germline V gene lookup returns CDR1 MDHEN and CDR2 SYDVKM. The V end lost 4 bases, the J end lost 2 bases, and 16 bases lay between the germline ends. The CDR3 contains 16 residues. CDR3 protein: CASSSTFEGYTDTQYF. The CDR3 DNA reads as TGTGCCAGCAGTTCTACATTTGAGGGTTACACAGATACGCAGTATTTT.